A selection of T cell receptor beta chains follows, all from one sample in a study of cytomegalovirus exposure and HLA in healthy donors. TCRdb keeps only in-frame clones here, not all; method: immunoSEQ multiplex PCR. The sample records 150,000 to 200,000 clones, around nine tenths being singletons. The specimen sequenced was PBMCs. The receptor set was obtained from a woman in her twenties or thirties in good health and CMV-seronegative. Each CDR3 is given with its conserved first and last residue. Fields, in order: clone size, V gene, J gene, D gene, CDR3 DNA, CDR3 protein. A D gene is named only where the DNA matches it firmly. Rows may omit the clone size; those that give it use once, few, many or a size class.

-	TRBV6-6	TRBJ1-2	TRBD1	TGTGCCAGCAGCCAAACAGGGGACTATGGCTACACCTTC	CASSQTGDYGYTF
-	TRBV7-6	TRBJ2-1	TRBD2	TGTGCCAGCAGCCTTCTTACGGGGGGGGGCTACAATGAGCAGTTCTTC	CASSLLTGGGYNEQFF
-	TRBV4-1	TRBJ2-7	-	TGCGCCAGCAGCCAAGGCAGGGGCCCTTCTTCCGAGCAGTACTTC	CASSQGRGPSSEQYF
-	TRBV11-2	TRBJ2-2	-	TGTGCCAGCTGCCCTAGCCGGGACGGGGAGCTGTTTTTT	CASCPSRDGELFF
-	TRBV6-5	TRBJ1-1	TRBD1	TGTGCCAGCAGGCAGGGGGCTGGCACTGAAGCTTTCTTT	CASRQGAGTEAFF
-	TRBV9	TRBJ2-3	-	TGTGCCAGCACCAATTACGGGAGAAGCACAGATACGCAGTATTTT	CASTNYGRSTDTQYF
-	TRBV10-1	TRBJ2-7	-	TGCGCCAGCAGTGATTTAGGTCAGGGGTCCGCCTTC	CASSDLGQGSAF
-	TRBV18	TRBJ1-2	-	TGTGCCAGCTCATCCACAGGGTTTGGCTATGGCTACACCTTC	CASSSTGFGYGYTF
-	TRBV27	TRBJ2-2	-	TGTGCCAGCAGCATACCCGGGACTCGGGGCGGGGAGCTGTTTTTT	CASSIPGTRGGELFF
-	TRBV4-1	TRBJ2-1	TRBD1	TGCGCCAGCAGCCAAGGGACAGGTGAGCAGTTCTTC	CASSQGTGEQFF
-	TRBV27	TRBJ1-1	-	TGTGCCAGCAGTTCGTACAGGGTAGGGAACACTGAAGCTTTCTTT	CASSSYRVGNTEAFF
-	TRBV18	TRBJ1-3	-	TGTGCCAGCTCACCTGGAGGGGACTCTGGAAACACCATATATTTT	CASSPGGDSGNTIYF
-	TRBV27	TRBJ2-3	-	TGTGCCAGCAGTTTCTCAGGACTGTCTTTCGATACGCAGTATTTT	CASSFSGLSFDTQYF
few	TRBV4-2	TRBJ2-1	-	TGTGCCAGCAGCCAAGATCCCATGGAGCAGTTCTTC	CASSQDPMEQFF
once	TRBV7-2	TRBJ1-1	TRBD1	TGTGCCAGCAGTCCGACCGGGACAGCAAACACTGAAGCTTTCTTT	CASSPTGTANTEAFF
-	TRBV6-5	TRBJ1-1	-	TGTGCCAGCAGTTATGACAGGAGGGGGGGTAACACTGAAGCTTTCTTT	CASSYDRRGGNTEAFF
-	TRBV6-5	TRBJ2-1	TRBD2	TGTGCCAGCAGTTACTTTACGGGGGGATCTGACAATGAGCAGTTCTTC	CASSYFTGGSDNEQFF
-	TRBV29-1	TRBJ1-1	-	TGCAGCGTTGCCGGCACTCGGGGGAACACTGAAGCTTTCTTT	CSVAGTRGNTEAFF
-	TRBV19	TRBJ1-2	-	TGTGCCAGTAGTATATTGGACAGCCGTTATGGCTACACCTTC	CASSILDSRYGYTF
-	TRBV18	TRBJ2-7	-	TGTGCCAGCTCACCGGGACTCTACGAGCAGTACTTC	CASSPGLYEQYF
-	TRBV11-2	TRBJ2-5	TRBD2	TGTGCCAGCAGCCGCCGACTAGCGGGGGAGAGAGAGACCCAGTACTTC	CASSRRLAGERETQYF
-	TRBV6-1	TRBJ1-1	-	TGTGCCAGCAGATTTAGTACTGAAGCTTTCTTT	CASRFSTEAFF
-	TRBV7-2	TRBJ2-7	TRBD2	TGTGCCAGCAGCCGCGGGACTAGGACCTACGAGCAGTACTTC	CASSRGTRTYEQYF